Detailed here is one T cell receptor (beta chain). This clonotype was detected a few times. Its antigen is unknown. No qualities accompany the bases; no much larger clone lies one base away. Only healthy Caucasian donors were included. The study also sequenced three unrelated non-twin adults: a male aged 18 to 30, a male aged 50 to 60 and a female aged 50 to 60. Miltenyi CD45RO+ enrichment and human naive T-cell isolation kits were used to isolate memory (CD45RO+) and naive T cells from PBMC. The method behind the library was 5' RACE. Sequenced using an Illumina HiSeq 2000. Template switching added a universal primer binding site, and the final cDNA carried a unique molecular identifier that allowed TCR cDNA molecules to be counted accurately. Specific primers in the conserved constant-segment region were used to synthesize first-strand cDNA for TCR alpha and beta chains. To control for contamination, every cDNA library was double barcoded, receiving both a SMART-Mk sample barcode and Illumina barcodes. TruSeq adapter sequences and Illumina sample barcodes were added in two successive PCR steps. Sequencing of the TCR alpha and beta cDNA libraries was done on the Illumina HiSeq platform using custom primers. As for how the authors treated the data: Unique molecular identifiers were extracted from raw reads with MiGEC, and CDR3 positions were determined with MiXCR. For each individual, recombination models were inferred using an EM algorithm with the repgenHMM and IGoR tools. Shared clonotypes were analyzed with the tcR package in R, and sharing was normalized by the product of cloneset sizes. To study raw recombination free of thymic and clonal selection effects, out-of-frame nonproductive sequences were analyzed. Clones were called with MiXCR by TCRdb after fastp trimmed the public reads at Q25, and only in-frame beta chains were retained. Each entry merges the rows of one CDR3 protein and shows their most common DNA and genes. What appears here as the V and J calls and clone size reflects TCRdb's work, not the paper's. In this sample the table shows 350,000 to 500,000 distinct CDR3 sequences, 15% to 20% of which occur a single time. Approximately 12% of the sample is taken by the ten largest.

This entry comes from a study of identical twins (dated by TCRdb to about 2016). The study in broad terms: The study deep-sequenced TCR alpha and beta repertoires from monozygotic twins, unrelated adults of various ages and cord blood to test whether fetal clonotypes persist. To rule out contamination, the twin experiments were replicated at different times with different library preparation protocols. The paper's findings and limits, for the study overall: Excess twin sharing in beta out-of-frame sequences was weaker because fewer shared sequences lowered the signal-to-noise ratio. In monozygotic twins, recombination models systematically underestimated out-of-frame TCR alpha sharing, but the models matched the sharing seen between unrelated individuals. Abundant cord blood beta clonotypes had fewer insertions, young adult naive repertoires showed a similar but weaker trend, and memory repertoires showed no such trend. Compared with coincidental sharing between unrelated individuals, an excess of low generation-probability sequences was observed among out-of-frame TCR alpha sequences shared between twins. Invariant T cells such as MAIT and iNKT could partly confound zero-insertion analyses, though diverse VJ usage argued against this for most clonotypes. Because the same donors could not be followed over many years, conclusions were based on cross-sectional statistical analysis.

V is shortened by 6 bases, J by 4 bases, and the region joining them spans 13 bases. Based on the germline V gene, the CDR1 and CDR2 sequences are SQVTM and ANQGSEA. The CDR3, from cysteine to phenylalanine, totals 12 residues. The CDR3 DNA has 36 bases and is translated from base 1. The V and J genes are TRBV29-1 and TRBJ2-7; the D gene assignment is perhaps TRBD1 or TRBD2, with each matching 5 bases. This clonotype was sampled from a middle-aged man in good health. The specimen was naive T cells sorted from blood. The cell subset or site label corresponds to: cells isolated with a human naive T-cell isolation kit. The CDR3 has the sequence CSVLGARYEQYF. The nucleotide sequence reads TGCAGCGTCCTCGGGGCGAGGTACGAGCAGTACTTC.